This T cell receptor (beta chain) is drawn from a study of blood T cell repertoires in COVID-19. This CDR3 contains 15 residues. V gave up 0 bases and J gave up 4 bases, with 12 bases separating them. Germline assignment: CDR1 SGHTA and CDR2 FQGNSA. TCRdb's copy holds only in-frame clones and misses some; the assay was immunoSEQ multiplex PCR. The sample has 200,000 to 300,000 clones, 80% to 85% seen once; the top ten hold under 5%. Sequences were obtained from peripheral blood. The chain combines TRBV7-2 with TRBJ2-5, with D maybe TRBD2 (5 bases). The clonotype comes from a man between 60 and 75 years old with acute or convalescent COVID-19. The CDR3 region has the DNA TGTGCCAGCAGCTTAGCTCCGAGGGTCGCAGAGACCCAGTACTTC. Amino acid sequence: CASSLAPRVAETQYF.